This T cell receptor (beta chain) was sequenced during a study of regulatory T cells in long-lasting Graves disease. Time point denoted: newly diagnosed GD, antithyroid drugs for less than 3 months. There was RNA extracted from PBMCs, and the TCR library was made from it. This clonotype occurred a few times. The CDR3 consists of 13 residues. Trimming pared 3 bases from V and 6 bases from J, leaving 8 bases between. Library construction for TCR beta used iRepertoire HTBI primers and Arm-PCR of CDR3 regions. TCRdb redid the calling of the multiplex PCR reads with MiXCR, one entry per CDR3 protein. This table holds hundreds of thousands of distinct CDR3 sequences, approximately 15% found once. These records were also assigned to another study, of T cells in Graves' hyperthyroidism and ophthalmopathy.

The V and J genes are TRBV12-3 or TRBV12-4 and TRBJ2-2; D is possibly TRBD1 or TRBD2 (5 bases each). The sample here was peripheral blood mononuclear cells (PBMCs), taken at new diagnosis, from a patient treated with antithyroid drugs. The source is a young woman with Graves disease. CDR3 sequence: CASSFWGSGELFF. CDR3 bases: TGTGCCAGCAGTTTTTGGGGGTCCGGGGAGCTGTTTTTT.